The rows below give T cell receptor beta chains drawn from one sample of a study of blood T cell repertoires in COVID-19. TCRdb's copy holds only in-frame clones and misses some; the assay was immunoSEQ multiplex PCR. This sample has fewer than 250,000 clones, with 88% found just once. Sequenced material: PBMCs or T cells enriched from blood (not recorded which). Receptor source: a woman in her thirties who had been exposed to COVID-19. The CDR3 runs from the conserved cysteine through the conserved F or W. D genes are given only for firm matches. Where a row states a size, it is once, few, many or the class of an expanded clone; other rows omit it.

V: TRBV5-4; J: TRBJ1-1; size: .; D: .; CDR3: CASSHRGGRTEAFF; DNA: TGTGCCAGCAGCCACCGGGGGGGCCGGACTGAAGCTTTCTTT
V: TRBV29-1; J: TRBJ1-4; size: once; D: TRBD1; CDR3: CSAYGTENEKLFF; DNA: TGCAGCGCATACGGGACAGAAAATGAAAAACTGTTTTTT
V: TRBV5-4; J: TRBJ1-6; size: once; D: TRBD1; CDR3: CASSKGQKLYNSPLHF; DNA: TGTGCCAGCAGCAAGGGACAGAAACTCTATAATTCACCCCTCCACTTT
V: TRBV7-9; J: TRBJ2-5; size: .; D: .; CDR3: CASTPGAGLVETQYF; DNA: TGTGCCAGCACCCCCGGGGCGGGGCTAGTTGAGACCCAGTACTTC
V: TRBV27; J: TRBJ2-1; size: once; D: TRBD2; CDR3: CASSPGLAGVGSYNEQFF; DNA: TGTGCCAGCAGTCCCGGACTAGCGGGAGTCGGTTCCTACAATGAGCAGTTCTTC
V: TRBV28; J: TRBJ1-2; size: .; D: TRBD1; CDR3: CASSLTRDRGRYTF; DNA: TGTGCCAGCAGTTTAACTCGGGACAGGGGTCGCTACACCTTC
V: TRBV5-6; J: TRBJ1-1; size: .; D: .; CDR3: CASSLDTNTEAFF; DNA: TGTGCCAGCAGCCTGGACACGAACACTGAAGCTTTCTTT
V: TRBV5-4; J: TRBJ2-2; size: .; D: TRBD2; CDR3: CASSWGERDTGELFF; DNA: TGTGCCAGCAGCTGGGGGGAGCGGGATACCGGGGAGCTGTTTTTT
V: TRBV27; J: TRBJ2-7; size: .; D: .; CDR3: CASSLEGGSEQYF; DNA: TGTGCCAGCAGTTTGGAGGGGGGGAGCGAGCAGTACTTC
V: TRBV19; J: TRBJ1-1; size: .; D: .; CDR3: CASAMNTEAFF; DNA: TGTGCCAGTGCTATGAACACTGAAGCTTTCTTT
V: TRBV10-3; J: TRBJ2-7; size: .; D: .; CDR3: CAIRGSGTSSYEQYF; DNA: TGTGCCATCAGGGGATCCGGGACTTCCTCCTACGAGCAGTACTTC
V: TRBV3-1/TRBV3-2; J: TRBJ1-2; size: .; D: TRBD1; CDR3: CASSQENRGPGYTF; DNA: TGTGCCAGCAGCCAAGAGAACAGGGGGCCTGGCTACACCTTC
V: TRBV5-4; J: TRBJ1-6; size: .; D: .; CDR3: CASSRDTSNNSPLHF; DNA: TGTGCCAGCAGCCGGGACACCTCAAATAATTCACCCCTCCACTTT
V: TRBV7-3; J: TRBJ2-2; size: .; D: TRBD2; CDR3: CASSSSGRTGELFF; DNA: TGTGCCAGCAGCTCTAGCGGTCGTACCGGGGAGCTGTTTTTT
V: TRBV9; J: TRBJ2-1; size: .; D: .; CDR3: CASSVVGFGRDSSYNEQFF; DNA: TGTGCCAGCAGCGTAGTAGGCTTCGGTAGAGACAGCTCCTACAATGAGCAGTTCTTC
V: TRBV28; J: TRBJ1-1; size: .; D: TRBD1; CDR3: CASSYGQGSDTEAFF; DNA: TGTGCCAGCAGTTACGGACAGGGCTCGGACACTGAAGCTTTCTTT
V: TRBV4-1; J: TRBJ2-7; size: .; D: TRBD1; CDR3: CASSPGQGRGEQYF; DNA: TGCGCCAGCAGCCCCGGACAGGGGAGGGGCGAGCAGTACTTC
V: TRBV6-5; J: TRBJ2-7; size: medium-sized; D: TRBD2; CDR3: CASSRGLAGALEQYF; DNA: TGTGCCAGCAGCCGAGGACTAGCGGGAGCCTTAGAGCAGTACTTC
V: TRBV4-2; J: TRBJ2-5; size: .; D: TRBD2; CDR3: CASSQGTSGGEETQYF; DNA: TGTGCCAGCAGCCAAGGAACTAGCGGGGGGGAAGAGACCCAGTACTTC
V: TRBV5-1; J: TRBJ2-7; size: .; D: .; CDR3: CASSLNQGALGEQYF; DNA: TGCGCCAGCAGCTTAAATCAGGGCGCTCTCGGCGAGCAGTACTTC
V: TRBV27; J: TRBJ2-2; size: .; D: TRBD2; CDR3: CASSLSSGSRTGELFF; DNA: TGTGCCAGCAGTTTATCTAGCGGGTCCCGAACCGGGGAGCTGTTTTTT
V: TRBV18; J: TRBJ2-5; size: once; D: TRBD2; CDR3: CASSPLGLASQETQYF; DNA: TGTGCCAGCTCACCTTTGGGACTAGCGTCCCAAGAGACCCAGTACTTC
V: TRBV2; J: TRBJ2-1; size: .; D: .; CDR3: CASLEERLKNEQFF; DNA: TGTGCCAGCCTCGAAGAAAGACTAAAGAATGAGCAGTTCTTC